The TCR beta chain described here comes from a study of shared clonotypes between healthy human individuals (dated by TCRdb to about 2020). Concerning the study at large: The cohort comprised two women and a few men aged 18 to 49 years. For each donor, CD4 naive and CD4 memory were each given three plates, CD8 naive was given two plates, and CD8 memory was given one plate. Blood TCR repertoires of about 5 healthy adults were deeply sequenced to estimate repertoire size and the extent of clonotype sharing between individuals. Between about 0.8 and 9 billion PBMCs per donor were obtained by leukapheresis. To increase sequencing depth and limit assay-specific biases, TCR repertoire library preparation and sequencing were carried out by different laboratories using diverse techniques. Summary of the overall study and its limitations: Clonotypes shared by all four sorted-subset donors showed higher generation probabilities than non-shared clonotypes. When several donors were compared, the shared fraction of clonotypes was roughly 5% for naive CD4, around 4% for naive CD8, roughly 2.5% for memory CD4, and less than 0.5% for memory CD8. Only blood was sampled, and tissue TCR repertoires likely differ from those in blood. The genetic and exposure-history diversity represented was limited by the small number of donors. Based on pairwise subsampling, the degree of clonotype sharing among donors was expected to be affected by sequencing depth. Naive subsets generally had larger estimated clonotype richness than memory subsets did. Even with the large sequencing depth, rarefaction of the sorted-subset datasets indicated that sequencing was incomplete.

V loses 6 bases, J loses 3 bases, and the germline ends lie 15 bases apart. CDR1 and CDR2 are read off the germline V gene as MNHEY and SVGAGI. The CDR3 numbers 15 residues from cysteine through phenylalanine. Only CDR3 DNA remains: 45 bases, in frame from the first base. Using the deep immunoSEQ assay, TCR CDR3 regions were amplified from genomic DNA by multiplex PCR. Extracted genomic DNA from each cell subset was spread evenly across all wells of several immunoSEQ 96-well plates, with each plate serving as a replicate. For sorted subsets, each replicate PCR was loaded with 200 ng genomic DNA, equivalent to about 33,000 T cell genomes. The purified libraries were quantified using a Qubit 3.0 fluorometer, sized with a Bioanalyzer 2100, and then quantified again using the KAPA Library Quantification kit. Each immunoSEQ 96-well plate was sequenced on its own single-read 150-cycle Illumina NextSeq 550 flow cell. As for the original processing: The immunoSEQ output contained only junctional sequences without quality scores, so filtering could not match that applied to full-length reads. To assign V/J genes and CDR3, sequences were annotated against IMGT germline references using PyIR, a Python wrapper for IgBLAST v1.9. Reads were removed for weak V/J assignments (E-value above 1e-6), missing CDR3, stop codons, out-of-frame junctions, or ambiguous translated residues. A V3J clonotype was defined by an identical inferred V gene, J gene, and CDR3 amino acid sequence. The percentage overlap between two repertoires was calculated by dividing the number of shared unique clonotypes by the size of the smaller repertoire. Three approaches were used to assess repertoire richness: RTK rarefaction, the Chao1 estimator, and Recon v2.1 estimates of unobserved clonotypes. OLGA was used to compute generation probabilities for all TCRbeta clonotypes that the gDNA method yielded from a few donors. TCRdb stores this immuneACCESS table with in-frame sequences only. Part of the clones is absent; in the studies checked, under half of the shortfall reflects unresolved V genes, and no reason is known for the rest. V, J and clone size were drawn from that table, and D and trimming were deduced from the DNA. For this sample the table gives roughly 2.2 million clones, of which 80% to 95% were detected only once. About 0.39% of the sample lies in the top ten.

Notes on this clone: Its antigen specificity is not known. Base qualities are not provided; no much larger clone lies one nucleotide away.

Healthy HIV-negative adults with no recently reported acute infections or vaccinations were included as donors. Every donor was a Caucasian adult living in Nashville, Tennessee, USA. CD4+ T cells were enriched through magnetic negative selection, after which naive cells were positively selected on CD45RA and the remaining negative fraction served as the memory subset. Blood was obtained by leukapheresis, after which PBMCs were separated by Ficoll-Histopaque density gradient centrifugation and cryopreserved in liquid nitrogen vapor phase. Analytical flow cytometry was used to check the purity and quantity of each magnetically sorted T cell population. From each sorted fraction, genomic DNA was isolated and quantified by UV absorbance on a Nanodrop 2000c.

The chain is made from TRBV6-5 and TRBJ2-1; the D gene could be TRBD1 or TRBD2, each one agreeing over 6 bases. Sequencing was performed on naive CD4+ T cells from PBMCs. The sample's cell subset or site label, in plain terms: CD45RA+ positively selected. This receptor was identified in a man aged 18 to 30 in good health. Some clones in this sample may be carry-over from other donors' samples. This receptor has the CDR3 CASRFEQGGYNEQFF. The nucleotide sequence is TGTGCCAGCAGGTTCGAACAGGGAGGCTACAATGAGCAGTTCTTC.